The 11 T cell receptor beta chains below were found in one sample sequenced in a study of human thymus T cells. This table comes from immunoSEQ multiplex PCR, and its TCRdb copy is limited to in-frame clones, with some not included. Among about 78,000 clones listed, around 96% were seen once. Thymus was obtained from resections taken during corrective heart surgery. The sequenced sample was thymus tissue. All receptors derive from a boy in the first two years of life with a congenital heart defect but otherwise immunologically healthy.

The rearrangement links TRBV5-4 to TRBJ2-1; 12 bases align to TRBD2. The CDR3 is 15 residues long. Unmatched junction bases numbered 6, after V lost 6 bases and J lost 5 bases. Germline V gives CDR1 SGHNT, CDR2 YYREEE (reference sequence). The CDR3: CASTRTSGNNNEQFF. The CDR3 coding sequence is TGTGCCAGCACCCGGACTAGCGGGAATAACAATGAGCAGTTCTTC.

The rearrangement uses TRBV27 and TRBJ2-1, with 9 positions matching TRBD1. V was pared by 4 bases and J by 5 bases, with 6 bases of the junction left unmatched. Germline CDR1 reads MNHEY; CDR2 reads SMNVEV (reference sequence). The CDR3 loop spans 15 amino acids. CDR3: CASSSPGQGNNEQFF. The CDR3 nucleotides read TGTGCCAGCAGTTCCCCGGGACAGGGAAACAATGAGCAGTTCTTC.

The chain uses TRBV18 and TRBJ2-3; 10 nucleotides agree with TRBD1. CDR3 length equals 14 residues. Germline CDR1 and CDR2: KGHSH and LQKENI. Trimming cost V 2 bases and J 5 bases; bases outside gene matches: 1. CDR3 sequence reads: CASSPDRGQDTQYF. Here the CDR3 DNA reads TGTGCCAGCTCACCAGACAGGGGGCAAGATACGCAGTATTTT. The full variable domain, with the rest looked up from reference TRBV18 and TRBJ2-3, is NAGVMQNPRHLVRRRGQEARLRCSPMKGHSHVYWYRQLPEEGLKFMVYLQKENIIDESGMPKERFSAEFPKEGPSILRIQQVVRGDSAAYFCASSPDRGQDTQYFGPGTRLTVL.

Comment on this clone: An end of the junction differs from the germline gene, which may be a read error. CDR3 loop: CSVEEGFKFPF. CDR3 sequence (DNA): TGCAGCGTTGAAGAAGGTTTCAAGTTCCCGTTC. The chain joins TRBV29-1 to TRBJ1-2; D call uncertain. Germline V gene lookup returns CDR1 SQVTM and CDR2 ANQGSEA. The CDR3 is 11 amino acids.

The chain carries TRBV4-1 and TRBJ2-3, with a possible D match to TRBD2 (7 bases). Trimming stripped 4 bases from V and 5 bases from J, with 19 bases between. Germline CDR1 is MGHRA and CDR2 is YSYEKL. This CDR3 is 16 amino acids long. CDR3 in DNA: TGCGCCAGCAGCCCACCCCGAGGGGGGGCTAGAGATACGCAGTATTTT. It translates to CASSPPRGGARDTQYF.

The chain joins TRBV12-5 to TRBJ1-1, with 8 bases lining up with TRBD1. The CDR3 contains 19 residues. The germline V gene encodes CDR1 LGHNT and CDR2 FRNRAP. The junction had 14 bases not matched to a gene; V was cut back by 2 bases and J by 0 bases. The CDR3 nucleotides read TGTGCTAGTGGTTTGACTCTCCCCGCAGGGGGCCCCTTGAACACTGAAGCTTTCTTT. Protein product: CASGLTLPAGGPLNTEAFF.

A single count supports this clone. This chain connects TRBV7-6 to TRBJ2-7; D gene uncertain. Trimming took off 4 bases at V and 6 bases at J, with 13 bases between the two ends. This CDR3 spans 13 amino acids. In germline, CDR1 is SGHVS, CDR2 FNYEAQ. CDR3 sequence: CASSSGGTVEQYF. CDR3 bases: TGTGCCAGCAGCTCCGGTGGTACTGTCGAGCAGTACTTC.

This clone has a handful of counts. The chain employs TRBV29-1 and TRBJ1-2, with D possibly TRBD1 on 6 matching bases. The ends were cut back, 6 bases at V and 6 bases at J, with 11 bases in the middle. Germline CDR1 SQVTM, CDR2 ANQGSEA. The CDR3 consists of 11 residues. The CDR3 nucleotides read TGCAGCGTGAGGGGGAGGGATGGCTACACCTTC. Its translation: CSVRGRDGYTF.

The chain links TRBV4-2 to TRBJ1-1; D is unresolved. Trimming removed 0 bases at V and 4 bases at J, with 12 bases between. The length of the CDR3 is 15 residues. Germline V gene data show CDR1 as LGHNA and CDR2 as YNFKEQ. The CDR3: CASSQDQVLSTEAFF. CDR3 sequence (DNA): TGTGCCAGCAGCCAAGATCAGGTCCTGAGCACTGAAGCTTTCTTT.

This clone was observed a single time. V and J are TRBV4-3 and TRBJ1-1, with D unresolved. The CDR3 extends over 15 amino acids. V lost 1 base and J lost 1, with 10 bases in between. Germline V CDR1 and CDR2: LGHNA, YSLEER. The CDR3 coding sequence is TGCGCCAGCAGCCAAGTCCGACGGCCGAACACTGAAGCTTTCTTT. Its translation is CASSQVRRPNTEAFF.

This clone was seen once. The chain uses TRBV20-1 and TRBJ2-7; D perhaps matches TRBD1 (7 bases). CDR1 and CDR2 from the germline V gene are DFQATT and SNEGSKA (reference sequence). This CDR3 comprises 11 residues. V gave up 5 bases and J gave up 9 bases, with 14 bases separating them. The CDR3 bases are TGCAGTGCTGGACTACAGGGGAGGCAGTACTTC. Its translation: CSAGLQGRQYF.